This TCR beta chain was sequenced in a study of blood T cell repertoires in COVID-19. The repertoire was sequenced with immunoSEQ multiplex PCR; TCRdb's copy has only in-frame clones and lacks some. Here the sample spans a few hundred thousand clones, roughly 85% being singletons. Sequencing was carried out using peripheral blood. This TCR was recovered from a human donor in a cohort sampled during active COVID-19.

CDR3 coding DNA: TGTGCCAGCAGCCAAGCCACGGGTTACTCTGGGGCCAACGTCCTGACTTTC. Its translation: CASSQATGYSGANVLTF. V usage is TRBV3-1 (or the pseudogene TRBV3-2) and J usage is TRBJ2-6; D gene unclear. Germline V gene sequence: CDR1 LGHDT, CDR2 YNNKEL (reference sequence). Trimming took off 1 base at V and 0 bases at J, with 10 bases between the two ends. CDR3 length equals 17 residues.